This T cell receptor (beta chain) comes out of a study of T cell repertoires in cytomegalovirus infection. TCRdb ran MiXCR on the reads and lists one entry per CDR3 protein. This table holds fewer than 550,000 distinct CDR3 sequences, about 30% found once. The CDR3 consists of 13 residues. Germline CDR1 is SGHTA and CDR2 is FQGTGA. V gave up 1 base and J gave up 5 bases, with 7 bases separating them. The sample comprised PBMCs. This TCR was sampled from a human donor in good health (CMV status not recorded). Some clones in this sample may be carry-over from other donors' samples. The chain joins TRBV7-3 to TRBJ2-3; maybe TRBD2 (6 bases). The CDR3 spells CASSLMRGDTQYF. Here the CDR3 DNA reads TGTGCCAGCAGCTTAATGCGGGGAGATACGCAGTATTTT. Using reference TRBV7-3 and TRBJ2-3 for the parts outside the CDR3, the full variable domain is GAGVSQTPSNKVTEKGKYVELRCDPISGHTALYWYRQSLGQGPEFLIYFQGTGAADDSGLPNDRFFAVRPEGSVSTLKIQRTERGDSAVYLCASSLMRGDTQYFGPGTRLTVL.